This T cell receptor beta chain was captured in a study of vaccination effects on CD4 cells after COVID-19. Study information: Sampling of two convalescent patients took place 16 days and one week prior to vaccination. Study findings and constraints: Clones of infection and vaccine origin contracted markedly late after vaccination.

The CDR3 is 15 amino acids. V dropped 2 bases and J dropped 2; count of bases not matched to a gene: 3. The germline V gene has CDR1 MNHEY and CDR2 SMNVEV (reference sequence). Comment on this clone: Its antigen is not identified.

Antigen-specific CD4+ T cells expanded by the ViraFEST assay with viral peptide pools were then sequenced. Culture lasted 10 days before CD4+ T cell isolation. Confirmation by PCR established that the person had SARS-CoV-2 infection between March and December 2020. Roughly 2.1 million PBMC were seeded per well and grown in the presence of about 10 IU/ml IL-2 and around 10 ug/ml peptides. Half of the medium was exchanged for IL-2 medium on both days 3 and 7. Assay: immunoSEQ multiplex PCR; the TCRdb copy retains only in-frame clones and omits some. Of 55,000 to 90,000 clones listed, 60% to 75% are singletons.

The chain combines TRBV27 with TRBJ2-7; 10 bases line up with TRBD1. Sequenced material: CD4+ T cells from PBMCs cultured with HIV peptides, taken before COVID-19 vaccination. Subset here: HIV-1 Nef peptide pool negative control/reference culture. The receptor's source is a human donor who had a prior SARS-CoV-2 infection. The DNA for the CDR3 is TGTGCCAGCAGTTTAACGACAGGGGGCCCCTACGAGCAGTACTTC. Encoded protein: CASSLTTGGPYEQYF.